These 3 T cell receptor beta chains originate from one sample sequenced in a study of T cells in Graves' hyperthyroidism and ophthalmopathy. TCR beta CDR3 region amplification was performed from RNA transcripts. HTBI primers were used for first-round RT-PCR of the TCR CDR3. TCRdb reanalysed the multiplex PCR reads using MiXCR and keeps one entry per CDR3 protein. The sample lists 390,000 or so distinct CDR3 sequences, roughly 15% occurring once. Sample: blood. These receptors were collected from a man between 18 and 35 years old with Graves' ophthalmopathy.

The chain links TRBV27 to TRBJ2-7; 8 bases agree with TRBD2. The CDR3 extends over 17 amino acids. The V gene's germline CDR1 is MNHEY and CDR2 SMNVEV (reference sequence). The trim removed 1 base at V and 2 bases at J, leaving 10 bases unmatched. The CDR3 is CASSLYPLGGGPYEQYF. CDR3 sequence (DNA): TGTGCCAGCAGTTTATACCCACTAGGCGGGGGGCCCTACGAGCAGTACTTC.

The J gene is TRBJ2-7, the V gene TRBV7-9, with 10 bases identical to TRBD1. Germline V gives CDR1 SEHNR, CDR2 FQNEAQ (reference sequence). There are 15 residues in the CDR3. V dropped 3 bases and J dropped 0; count of bases not matched to a gene: 2. As DNA, the CDR3 is TGTGCCAGCAGCTTTCGGGACAGGGGCTCCTACGAGCAGTACTTC. This encodes CASSFRDRGSYEQYF.

This clonotype was picked up many times. This chain links TRBV7-9 with TRBJ2-3, with TRBD2 identical over 11 bases. This CDR3 spans 15 amino acids. Unmatched junction bases numbered 3, after V lost 5 bases and J lost 2 bases. The germline V gene has CDR1 SEHNR and CDR2 FQNEAQ (reference sequence). The CDR3 is CASSPSGRSTDTQYF. The CDR3 bases are TGTGCCAGCAGCCCTAGCGGGAGGTCCACAGATACGCAGTATTTT.